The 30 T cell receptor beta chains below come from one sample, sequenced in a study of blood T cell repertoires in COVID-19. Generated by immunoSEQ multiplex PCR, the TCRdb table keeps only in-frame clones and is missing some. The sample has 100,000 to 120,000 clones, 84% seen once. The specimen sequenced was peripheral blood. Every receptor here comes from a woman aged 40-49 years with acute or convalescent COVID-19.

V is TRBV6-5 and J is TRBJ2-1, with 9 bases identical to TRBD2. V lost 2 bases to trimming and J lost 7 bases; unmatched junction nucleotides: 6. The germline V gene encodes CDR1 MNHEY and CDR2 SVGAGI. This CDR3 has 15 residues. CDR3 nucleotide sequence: TGTGCCAGCAGTTACGGGCGGGGGGGCCATAATGAGCAGTTCTTC. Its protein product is CASSYGRGGHNEQFF.

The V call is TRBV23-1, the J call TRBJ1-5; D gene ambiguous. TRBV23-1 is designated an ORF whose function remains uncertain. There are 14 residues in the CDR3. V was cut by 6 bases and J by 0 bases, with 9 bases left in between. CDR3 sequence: CASSRHLSNQPQHF. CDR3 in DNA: TGCGCCAGCAGCCGACACCTTAGCAATCAGCCCCAGCATTTT.

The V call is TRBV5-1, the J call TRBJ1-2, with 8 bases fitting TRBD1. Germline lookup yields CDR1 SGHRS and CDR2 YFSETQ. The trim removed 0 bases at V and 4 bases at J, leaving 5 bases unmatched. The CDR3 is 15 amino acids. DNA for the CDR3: TGCGCCAGCAGCTTGGGGTTGACAGGGGTCTATGGCTACACCTTC. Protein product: CASSLGLTGVYGYTF.

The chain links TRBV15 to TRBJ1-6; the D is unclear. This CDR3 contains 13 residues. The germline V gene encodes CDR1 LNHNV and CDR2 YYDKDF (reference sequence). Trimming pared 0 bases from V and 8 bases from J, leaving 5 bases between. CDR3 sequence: CATSRDPDSPLHF. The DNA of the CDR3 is TGTGCCACCAGCAGAGATCCGGATTCACCCCTCCACTTT.

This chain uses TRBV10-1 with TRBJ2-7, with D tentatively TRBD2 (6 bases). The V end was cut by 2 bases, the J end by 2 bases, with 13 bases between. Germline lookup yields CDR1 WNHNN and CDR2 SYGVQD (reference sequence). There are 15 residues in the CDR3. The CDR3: CASSEGDFAAYEQYF. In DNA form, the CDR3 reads TGCGCCAGCAGTGAGGGGGACTTCGCAGCCTACGAGCAGTACTTC.

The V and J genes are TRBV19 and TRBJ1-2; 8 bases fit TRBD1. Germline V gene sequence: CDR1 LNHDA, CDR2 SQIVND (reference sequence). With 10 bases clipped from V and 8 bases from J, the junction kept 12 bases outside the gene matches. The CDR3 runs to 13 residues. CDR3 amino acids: CATATGTGDGYTF. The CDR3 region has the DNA TGTGCCACCGCCACCGGGACAGGTGACGGCTACACCTTC.

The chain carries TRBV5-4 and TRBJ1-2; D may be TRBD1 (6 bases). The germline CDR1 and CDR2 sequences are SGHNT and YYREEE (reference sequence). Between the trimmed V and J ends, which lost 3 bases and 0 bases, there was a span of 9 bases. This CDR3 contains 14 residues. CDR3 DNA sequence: TGTGCCAGCAGCTCCCAGGGGTCTAACTATGGCTACACCTTC. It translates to CASSSQGSNYGYTF.

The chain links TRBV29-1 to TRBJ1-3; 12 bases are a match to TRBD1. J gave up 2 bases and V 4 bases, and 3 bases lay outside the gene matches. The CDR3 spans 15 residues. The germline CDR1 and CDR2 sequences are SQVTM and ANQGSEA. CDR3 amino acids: CSVGWDRGPGNTIYF. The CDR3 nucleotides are TGCAGCGTTGGGTGGGACAGGGGGCCTGGAAACACCATATATTTT.

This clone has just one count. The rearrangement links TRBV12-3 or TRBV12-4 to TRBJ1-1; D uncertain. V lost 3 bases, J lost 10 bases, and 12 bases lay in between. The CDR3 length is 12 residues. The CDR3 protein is CASSFGFSGAFF. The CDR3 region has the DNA TGTGCCAGCAGTTTCGGCTTCTCGGGAGCTTTCTTT.

The CDR3 spells CASRTGPAAFF. The CDR3 nucleotides are TGTGCCAGCAGAACAGGGCCTGCGGCTTTCTTT. The gene calls are TRBV12-3 or TRBV12-4 and TRBJ1-1; tentative D call: TRBD1 (6 bases). The V gene lost 6 bases and the J gene lost 11 bases, with 13 bases spanning the gap. The CDR3 extends over 11 amino acids.

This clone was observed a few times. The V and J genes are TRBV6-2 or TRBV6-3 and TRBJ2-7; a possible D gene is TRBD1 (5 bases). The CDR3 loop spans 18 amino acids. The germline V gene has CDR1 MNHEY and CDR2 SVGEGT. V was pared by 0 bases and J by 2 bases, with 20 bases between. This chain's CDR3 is CASSYSNRRQTTTYEQYF. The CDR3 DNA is TGTGCCAGCAGTTACTCGAACAGGCGTCAAACTACTACCTACGAGCAGTACTTC.

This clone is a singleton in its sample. This chain's CDR3 is CASSSTPQGMTAFF. The CDR3, as DNA: TGCGCCAGCAGCTCAACCCCCCAGGGGATGACGGCTTTCTTT. V is TRBV5-1 and J is TRBJ1-1; TRBD1 is a possible D gene (6 bases). Germline lookup yields CDR1 SGHRS and CDR2 YFSETQ. CDR3 length: 14 residues. V was clipped by 3 bases and J by 11 bases, with 20 bases between them.

The CDR3 DNA reads as TGTGCCAGCAGTTTTACTCTCCCCGGGACCCAGTACTTC. Translating gives CASSFTLPGTQYF. The chain employs TRBV12-3 or TRBV12-4 and TRBJ2-5; D call uncertain. The germline V and J ends were trimmed by 3 bases and 7 bases, with 12 bases remaining between them. CDR3 length: 13 amino acids.

The CDR3 here is CASSLRTDTQYF. CDR3 sequence (DNA): TGTGCCAGCAGTCTCCGCACAGATACGCAGTATTTT. The chain couples TRBV6-2 or TRBV6-3 to TRBJ2-3, with D uncertain. Trimming took 5 bases from V and 1 from J, leaving 4 bases between them. From germline, CDR1 is MNHEY and CDR2 SVGEGT. This CDR3 has 12 residues.

The CDR3 nucleotides read TGTGCCTGGAGACGAAGGGGGCGAGATACGCAGTATTTT. It encodes CAWRRRGRDTQYF. The rearrangement uses TRBV30 and TRBJ2-3; the match to TRBD1 covers 7 bases. V lost 3 bases to trimming and J lost 5 bases; unmatched junction nucleotides: 5. Germline CDR1 reads GTSNPN; CDR2 reads SVGIG (reference sequence). The CDR3 runs to 13 residues.

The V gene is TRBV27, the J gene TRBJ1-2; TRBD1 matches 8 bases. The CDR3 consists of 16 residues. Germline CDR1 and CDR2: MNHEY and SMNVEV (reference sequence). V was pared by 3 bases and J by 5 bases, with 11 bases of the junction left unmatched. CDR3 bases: TGTGCCAGCAGTTTCACCGGACAGGGTGGATCGTATGGCTACACCTTC. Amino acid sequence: CASSFTGQGGSYGYTF.

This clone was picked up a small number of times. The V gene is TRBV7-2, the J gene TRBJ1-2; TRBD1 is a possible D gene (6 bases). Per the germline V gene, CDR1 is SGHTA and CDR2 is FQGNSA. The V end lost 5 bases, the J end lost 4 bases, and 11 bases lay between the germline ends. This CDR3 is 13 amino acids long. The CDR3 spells CASSTGQFYGYTF. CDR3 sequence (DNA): TGTGCCAGCAGCACTGGACAGTTCTATGGCTACACCTTC. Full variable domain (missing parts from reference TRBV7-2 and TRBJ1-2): GAGVSQSPSNKVTEKGKDVELRCDPISGHTALYWYRQSLGQGLEFLIYFQGNSAPDKSGLPSDRFSAERTGGSVSTLTIQRTQQEDSAVYLCASSTGQFYGYTFGSGTRLTVV.

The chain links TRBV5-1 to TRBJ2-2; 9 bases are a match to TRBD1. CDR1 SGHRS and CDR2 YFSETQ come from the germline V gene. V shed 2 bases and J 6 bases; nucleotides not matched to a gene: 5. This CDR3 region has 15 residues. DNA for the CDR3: TGCGCCAGCAGCTTTACAGGGGGCCTTCCCGGGGAGCTGTTTTTT. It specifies CASSFTGGLPGELFF.

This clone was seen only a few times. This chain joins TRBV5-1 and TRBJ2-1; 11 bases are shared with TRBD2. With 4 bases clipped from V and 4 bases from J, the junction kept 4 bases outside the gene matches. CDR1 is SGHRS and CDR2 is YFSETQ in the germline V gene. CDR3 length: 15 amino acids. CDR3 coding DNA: TGCGCCAGCAGCATACTAGCGGGGGTTTACAATGAGCAGTTCTTC. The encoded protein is CASSILAGVYNEQFF.

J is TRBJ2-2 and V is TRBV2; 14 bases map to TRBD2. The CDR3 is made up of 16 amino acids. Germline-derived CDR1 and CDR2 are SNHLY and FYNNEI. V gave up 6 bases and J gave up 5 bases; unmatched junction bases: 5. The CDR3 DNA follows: TGTGCCAGCAGGGTTGGACTAGCGGGGGGAACCGGGGAGCTGTTTTTT. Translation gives CASRVGLAGGTGELFF.

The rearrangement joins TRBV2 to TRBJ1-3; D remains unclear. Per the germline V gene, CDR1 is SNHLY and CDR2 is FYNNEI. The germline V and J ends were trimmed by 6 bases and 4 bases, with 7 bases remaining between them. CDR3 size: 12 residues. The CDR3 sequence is CASRATGNTIYF. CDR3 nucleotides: TGTGCCAGCAGGGCAACGGGAAACACCATATATTTT.

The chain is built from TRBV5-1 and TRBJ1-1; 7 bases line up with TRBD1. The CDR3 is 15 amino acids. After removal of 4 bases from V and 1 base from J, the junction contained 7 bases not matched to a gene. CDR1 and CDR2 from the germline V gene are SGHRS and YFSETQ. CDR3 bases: TGCGCCAGCAGCCCAGGGGGGCAGGGGAACACTGAAGCTTTCTTT. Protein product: CASSPGGQGNTEAFF.

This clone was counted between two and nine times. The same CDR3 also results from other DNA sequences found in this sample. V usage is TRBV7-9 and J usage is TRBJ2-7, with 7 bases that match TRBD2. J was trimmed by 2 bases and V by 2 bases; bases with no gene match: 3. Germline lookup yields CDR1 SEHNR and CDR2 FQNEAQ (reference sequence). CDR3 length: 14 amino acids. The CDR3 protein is CASSLQGGTYEQYF. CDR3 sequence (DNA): TGTGCCAGCAGCTTACAGGGAGGGACCTACGAGCAGTACTTC. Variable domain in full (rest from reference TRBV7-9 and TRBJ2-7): DTGVSQNPRHKITKRGQNVTFRCDPISEHNRLYWYRQTLGQGPEFLTYFQNEAQLEKSRLLSDRFSAERPKGSFSTLEIQRTEQGDSAMYLCASSLQGGTYEQYFGPGTRLTVT.

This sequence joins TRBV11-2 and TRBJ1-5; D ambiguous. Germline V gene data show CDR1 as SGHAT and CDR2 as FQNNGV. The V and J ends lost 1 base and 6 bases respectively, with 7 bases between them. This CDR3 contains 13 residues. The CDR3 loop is CASSLGGSQPQHF. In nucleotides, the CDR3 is TGTGCCAGCAGCTTAGGAGGGAGTCAGCCCCAGCATTTT.

The CDR3 region is CSAGGDSAFF. DNA for the CDR3: TGCAGTGCGGGGGGTGATTCGGCTTTCTTT. The chain employs TRBV20-1 and TRBJ1-1, with D perhaps TRBD1 (5 bases). Germline V CDR1 and CDR2: DFQATT, SNEGSKA (reference sequence). Trimming removed 6 bases from V and 11 bases from J, with 13 bases in between. This CDR3 has 10 amino acids.

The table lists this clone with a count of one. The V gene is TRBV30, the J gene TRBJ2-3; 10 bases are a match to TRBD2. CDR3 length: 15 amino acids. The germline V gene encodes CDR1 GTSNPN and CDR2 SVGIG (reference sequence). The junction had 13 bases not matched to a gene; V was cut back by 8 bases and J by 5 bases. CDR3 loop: CAGYTSGAGGDTQYF. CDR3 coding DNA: TGTGCCGGATACACTAGCGGGGCGGGGGGAGATACGCAGTATTTT.

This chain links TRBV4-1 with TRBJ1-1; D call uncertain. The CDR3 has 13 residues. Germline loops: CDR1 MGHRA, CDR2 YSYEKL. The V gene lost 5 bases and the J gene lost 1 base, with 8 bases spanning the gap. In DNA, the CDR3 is TGCGCCAGCAGCGAGGTGGGGAACACTGAAGCTTTCTTT. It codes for CASSEVGNTEAFF.

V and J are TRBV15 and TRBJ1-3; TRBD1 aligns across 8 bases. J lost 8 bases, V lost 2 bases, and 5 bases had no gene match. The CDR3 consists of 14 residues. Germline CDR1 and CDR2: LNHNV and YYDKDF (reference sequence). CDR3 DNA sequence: TGTGCCACCAGCAGAAAGACAGGGGCCCACACCATATATTTT. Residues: CATSRKTGAHTIYF.

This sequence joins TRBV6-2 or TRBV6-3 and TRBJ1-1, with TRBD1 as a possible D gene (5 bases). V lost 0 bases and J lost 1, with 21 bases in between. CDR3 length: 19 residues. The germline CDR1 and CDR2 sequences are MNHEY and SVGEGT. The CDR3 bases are TGTGCCAGCAGTTACTCTAGCCGAAAGGGGCCATCCTCGAACACTGAAGCTTTCTTT. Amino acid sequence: CASSYSSRKGPSSNTEAFF.

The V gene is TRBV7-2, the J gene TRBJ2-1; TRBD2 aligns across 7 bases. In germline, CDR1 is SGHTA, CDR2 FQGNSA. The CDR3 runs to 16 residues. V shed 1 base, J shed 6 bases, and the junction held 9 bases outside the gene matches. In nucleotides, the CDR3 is TGTGCCAGCAGCTTAGTATCGGGGGGTACCCTCAATGAGCAGTTCTTC. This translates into CASSLVSGGTLNEQFF. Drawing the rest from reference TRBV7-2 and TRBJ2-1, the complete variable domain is GAGVSQSPSNKVTEKGKDVELRCDPISGHTALYWYRQSLGQGLEFLIYFQGNSAPDKSGLPSDRFSAERTGGSVSTLTIQRTQQEDSAVYLCASSLVSGGTLNEQFFGPGTRLTVL.